Listed below are T cell receptor beta chains from one sample, sequenced in a study of patients and donors after allogeneic stem cell transplantation. TCRdb itself ran the RT-PCR reads through MiXCR, one entry per CDR3 protein. The repertoire has about 960,000 distinct CDR3 sequences, about a sixth of them found once; the top ten carry 6%. Sequenced material: blood, either unsorted or a sorted T cell fraction (not recorded which). These receptors were obtained from a human donor who was either an allogeneic HSCT recipient or a stem cell or donor lymphocyte infusion donor (not recorded which). It is not recorded whose cells these are; they may come from a transplant donor. The CDR3 runs from the conserved cysteine through the conserved F or W. D genes are given only for firm matches. Not every row has a clone size; where given, it reads once, few, many or a size class.

clone size	V gene	D gene	J gene	CDR3 DNA	CDR3 protein
many	TRBV29-1	.	TRBJ2-3	TGCAGCGTTGAAGACCGGACCGGCCTCGAAGATACGCAGTATTTT	CSVEDRTGLEDTQYF
.	TRBV2	TRBD2	TRBJ2-7	TGTGCCAGCAGGAGGCAGGGAGGGGTGGGCGAGCAGTACTTC	CASRRQGGVGEQYF
.	TRBV15	TRBD1	TRBJ2-7	TGTGCCACCAGCGCACCGGGACAGGGGTCCTTCGAGCAGTACTTC	CATSAPGQGSFEQYF
few	TRBV5-4	.	TRBJ1-2	TGTGCCAGCAGCGCCGGGGAGGGAGGCTATGGCTACACCTTC	CASSAGEGGYGYTF
few	TRBV7-6	.	TRBJ1-6	TGTGCCAGCAGCCAGAAAGTTAATTCACCCCTCCACTTT	CASSQKVNSPLHF
.	TRBV2	.	TRBJ2-7	TGTGCCAGCAGTCTCCCCCGTCAGGGGCGCTTATCCCACGAGCAGTACTTC	CASSLPRQGRLSHEQYF
once	TRBV5-6	.	TRBJ1-5	TGTGCCAGCAGCGTGGGTAAGGGGAGGGAAAGCAATCAGCCCCAGCATTTT	CASSVGKGRESNQPQHF
.	TRBV20-1	.	TRBJ1-1	TGCAGTGCTAGAGATCTAATACATTTGGGCACTGAAGCTTTCTTT	CSARDLIHLGTEAFF
.	TRBV5-1	.	TRBJ2-7	TGCGCCAGCAGCGCCGGGACTCCCCTGGGGGAGCAGTACTTC	CASSAGTPLGEQYF
few	TRBV12-3/TRBV12-4	.	TRBJ1-1	TGTGCCAGCAGTTGGGAGATAGGGAACACTGAAGCTTTCTTT	CASSWEIGNTEAFF
.	TRBV7-9	TRBD2	TRBJ2-1	TGTGCCAGCAGCTGGGGGCCTAGCGGGAGGAACAATGAGCAGTTCTTC	CASSWGPSGRNNEQFF
.	TRBV20-1	.	TRBJ1-1	TGCAGTGTCCCCGCCTTGAACACTGAAGCTTTCTTT	CSVPALNTEAFF
few	TRBV4-1	.	TRBJ1-2	TGCGCCAGCAGCCAAGTCGCAGGCTATGGCTACACCTTC	CASSQVAGYGYTF
.	TRBV15	TRBD2	TRBJ2-3	TGTGCCACCAGCAGAGATTGGACTAGCGGGGATAGCACAGATACGCAGTATTTT	CATSRDWTSGDSTDTQYF
.	TRBV10-3	.	TRBJ1-2	TGTGCCATCAGTGAAAACGGGGCGCTCAGTGGCTACACCTTC	CAISENGALSGYTF
.	TRBV9	.	TRBJ2-5	TGTGCCAGCAGCGGCGGGCAGGGCCGGGAGGAGACCCAGTACTTC	CASSGGQGREETQYF
once	TRBV5-1	.	TRBJ2-1	TGCGCCAGCAGCTTGGGTAGCCCCCAGCAGTTCTTC	CASSLGSPQQFF
.	TRBV20-1	.	TRBJ2-1	TGCAGTGCTAGATCGGACAATGAGCAGTTCTTC	CSARSDNEQFF
.	TRBV25-1	.	TRBJ2-3	TGTGCCAGCAGTGGTGGGGTCACAGATACGCAGTATTTT	CASSGGVTDTQYF
.	TRBV2	.	TRBJ1-2	TGTGCCAGCAGCGACGACAGAGACTACTATGGCTACACCTTC	CASSDDRDYYGYTF
.	TRBV24-1	TRBD1	TRBJ1-5	TGTGCCACCAGCGGGACAGGGATTCAGCCCCAGCATTTT	CATSGTGIQPQHF
many	TRBV9	.	TRBJ1-1	TGTGCCAGCAGCACAATTATGAACACTGAAGCTTTCTTT	CASSTIMNTEAFF
few	TRBV5-4	TRBD1	TRBJ2-1	TGTGCCAGCAGCCTGGACAGGGGCGTCTACAATGAGCAGTTCTTC	CASSLDRGVYNEQFF
.	TRBV6-2/TRBV6-3	TRBD1	TRBJ1-5	TGTGCCAGCAGGCCCGGACAGGCCCAGAATCAGCCCCAGCATTTT	CASRPGQAQNQPQHF
.	TRBV7-6	TRBD2	TRBJ2-3	TGTGCCAGCAGCCGGACGAGGACTAGCGGGATCATGACGCAGTATTTT	CASSRTRTSGIMTQYF
.	TRBV5-1	.	TRBJ1-5	TGCGCCAGCAGCTTGGAAGGCGGCAGGGGTGAGCCCCAGCATTTT	CASSLEGGRGEPQHF
.	TRBV20-1	.	TRBJ2-3	TGCAGTGCTTGCTCCGCGGTCACAGATACGCAGTATTTT	CSACSAVTDTQYF
.	TRBV5-4	.	TRBJ1-2	TGTGCCAGCAGCTTGTTCCAAGGAGGTGGTGATGGCTACACCTTC	CASSLFQGGGDGYTF
few	TRBV5-1	TRBD1	TRBJ2-3	TGCGCCAGCAGCTCGAACAGGGGCCTCACAGATACGCAGTATTTT	CASSSNRGLTDTQYF
few	TRBV6-1	.	TRBJ1-4	TGTGCCAGCAGTCTGGACTACCCGGCGGGAAAACTGTTTTTT	CASSLDYPAGKLFF
few	TRBV4-1	TRBD1	TRBJ1-1	TGCGCCAGCAGCCACCCCCTCAGGGGGAGGACTGAAGCTTTCTTT	CASSHPLRGRTEAFF
few	TRBV14	.	TRBJ1-2	TGTGCCAGCAGCCCTCGCCTGGGAGTGGATGGCTACACCTTC	CASSPRLGVDGYTF
many	TRBV7-9	TRBD2	TRBJ2-7	TGTGCCAGCAGCCCAGGGACTAGCGGGAGGGACTACGAGCAGTACTTC	CASSPGTSGRDYEQYF
few	TRBV5-8	.	TRBJ2-3	TGTGCCAGCAGCTTGGGTCAGCACACAGATACGCAGTATTTT	CASSLGQHTDTQYF
.	TRBV11-3	TRBD1	TRBJ2-1	TGTGCCAGCAGCTCCCAGGGGGCTGGCTCCTACAATGAGCAGTTCTTC	CASSSQGAGSYNEQFF
few	TRBV7-9	.	TRBJ2-3	TGTGCCAGCAGCTTGGCCCAGGTGGACGATACGCAGTATTTT	CASSLAQVDDTQYF
few	TRBV14	.	TRBJ1-6	TGTGCCAGCAGCCAAGATCCCGCAATTCCCCTCCACTTT	CASSQDPAIPLHF
.	TRBV5-1	.	TRBJ2-7	TGCGCCAGCAGCCAGGGGCGGTGGGGTTCCTACGAGCAGTACTTC	CASSQGRWGSYEQYF
few	TRBV20-1	.	TRBJ1-2	TGCAGTGCAACCACAGGGAAGGGGAACTATGGCTACACCTTC	CSATTGKGNYGYTF
.	TRBV4-3	.	TRBJ2-7	TGCGCCAGCAGCCAAGATAGAAAGGGGTACGAGCAGTACTTC	CASSQDRKGYEQYF
few	TRBV12-3/TRBV12-4	TRBD1	TRBJ2-1	TGTGCCAGCAGTTCCGGGACAGCCAACAATGAGCAGTTCTTC	CASSSGTANNEQFF
.	TRBV9	.	TRBJ1-2	TGTGCCAGCAGCGCCCTTAACTATGGCTACACCTTC	CASSALNYGYTF
many	TRBV27	.	TRBJ2-7	TGTGCCAGCAGCTTAGCGGAAACCTACGAGCAGTACTTC	CASSLAETYEQYF
few	TRBV20-1	TRBD2	TRBJ2-2	TGCAGTGCTAGGCGGACGGGGGCTAGCGGGGGTCAGCTGTTTTTT	CSARRTGASGGQLFF
.	TRBV20-1	TRBD1	TRBJ2-6	TGCAGTGCTTCGGACAGGAGAGCTGGGGCCAACGTCCTGACTTTC	CSASDRRAGANVLTF
few	TRBV12-3/TRBV12-4	.	TRBJ2-1	TGTGCCAGCAGGGATGGAAAGAGCTCCTACAATGAGCAGTTCTTC	CASRDGKSSYNEQFF
few	TRBV12-3/TRBV12-4	TRBD1	TRBJ2-5	TGTGCCAGCAGCCTGGGACAGGGGCGCGAGGAGACCCAGTACTTC	CASSLGQGREETQYF
few	TRBV20-1	TRBD1	TRBJ1-1	TGCAGTGCTAGAAAGACAGGGAGTGTGAACACTGAAGCTTTCTTT	CSARKTGSVNTEAFF
few	TRBV12-3/TRBV12-4	.	TRBJ2-1	TGTGCCAGCAGCCCTAGGACGGTCGCCTACAATGAGCAGTTCTTC	CASSPRTVAYNEQFF
few	TRBV4-1	.	TRBJ1-4	TGCGCCAGCAAGGAAACAGGAGTTAATGAAAAACTGTTTTTT	CASKETGVNEKLFF
.	TRBV5-1	TRBD2	TRBJ2-5	TGCGCCAGCAGCTCTCAACTAGCGGGAGGGCAAGAGACCCAGTACTTC	CASSSQLAGGQETQYF
many	TRBV29-1	.	TRBJ2-3	TGCAGCGTTGAACAGGGGTCTAGCACAGATACGCAGTATTTT	CSVEQGSSTDTQYF
.	TRBV29-1	.	TRBJ1-1	TGCAGCGTTGAATCGGGCCTCGGCCCTACCACTGAAGCTTTCTTT	CSVESGLGPTTEAFF
.	TRBV6-5	TRBD2	TRBJ2-3	TGTGCCAGCAGTTACGAGTCTCCTAGCGGGACTCACACAGATACGCAGTATTTT	CASSYESPSGTHTDTQYF
.	TRBV7-9	TRBD1	TRBJ2-1	TGTGCCAGCAGCTTACAGGGGGTCAATGAGCAGTTCTTC	CASSLQGVNEQFF
few	TRBV24-1	.	TRBJ1-2	TGTGCCACCAGTGACCCCGGACAAGTCTATGGCTACACCTTC	CATSDPGQVYGYTF